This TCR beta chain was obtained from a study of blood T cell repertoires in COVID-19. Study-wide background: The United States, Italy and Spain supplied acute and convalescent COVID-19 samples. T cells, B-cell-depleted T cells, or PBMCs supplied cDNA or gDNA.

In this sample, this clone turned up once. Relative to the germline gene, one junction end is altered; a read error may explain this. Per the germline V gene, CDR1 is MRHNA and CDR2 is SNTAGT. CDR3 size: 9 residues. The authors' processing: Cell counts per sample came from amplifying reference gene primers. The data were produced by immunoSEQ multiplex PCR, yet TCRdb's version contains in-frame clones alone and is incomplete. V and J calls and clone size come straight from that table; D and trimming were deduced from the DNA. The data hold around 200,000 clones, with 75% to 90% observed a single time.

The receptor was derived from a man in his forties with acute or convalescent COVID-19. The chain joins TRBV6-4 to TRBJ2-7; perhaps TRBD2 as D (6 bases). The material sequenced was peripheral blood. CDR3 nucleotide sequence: TGTGCCAGCAGCTCGGGACTCATATTC. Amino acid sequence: CASSSGLIF.